This T cell receptor beta chain was observed in a study of identical twins. Template switching (which added a universal primer site) was used, and cDNA carried unique molecular identifiers. In TCRdb, the 5' RACE reads were re-called with MiXCR into one record per CDR3 protein. The sample records about 530,000 distinct CDR3 sequences, 20% to 25% being singletons. The length of the CDR3 is 15 residues. V was shortened by 0 bases and J by 5 bases, with 14 bases between the two germline ends. Germline CDR1 and CDR2: SGHRS and YFSETQ. There were only healthy Caucasians among the donors. Study outcomes and limitations: With abundant cord blood beta clonotypes, insertions were fewer; memory repertoires showed no such pattern. Instead of following the same donors, the conclusions were based on cross-sectional statistical analysis.

This clonotype was recorded a few times. What it binds is not known. These data were also reused for a study on yellow fever vaccine responses in identical twins.

V gene TRBV5-1 combines with J gene TRBJ2-5, with D maybe TRBD1 (6 bases). The material sequenced was CD4+ T cells sorted from blood. The clonotype originates from a woman between 18 and 29 years old in good health. This chain's CDR3 is CASSLAQGKGETQYF. CDR3 in DNA: TGCGCCAGCAGCTTGGCACAGGGCAAGGGGGAGACCCAGTACTTC.